One sample yielded the 19 T cell receptor beta chains listed below, sequenced in a study of shared T cell receptors in the human thymus. Some clones are missing from TCRdb's copy, which holds only in-frame ones; the method was immunoSEQ multiplex PCR. The table includes about 660,000 clones, 70% to 90% detected once. This sample also belongs to another study, concerning human thymus T cells.

The sequencing input was thymocytes. These receptors were obtained from a boy in the first two years of life with a congenital heart defect.

Remarks on this clone: The sample has other DNA sequences that encode this CDR3 too. The CDR3 loop is CASRGQRPNTEAFF. The CDR3 nucleotides read TGTGCCAGCAGAGGACAGCGTCCGAACACTGAAGCTTTCTTT. This chain links TRBV6-4 with TRBJ1-1, with D perhaps TRBD1 (6 bases). Trimming pared 6 bases from V and 1 base from J, leaving 12 bases between. This CDR3 has 14 amino acids. Germline V gene data show CDR1 as MRHNA and CDR2 as SNTAGT.

This sequence joins TRBV28 and TRBJ2-5; possibly TRBD1 for D (6 bases). Germline V CDR1 and CDR2: MDHEN, SYDVKM. V was trimmed by 5 bases and J by 5 bases, leaving 15 bases between them. The CDR3 is 14 amino acids. CDR3 coding DNA: TGTGCCAGCAGTATGAACAGGGAATTGGAGACCCAGTACTTC. Translating it yields CASSMNRELETQYF.

This clone has a handful of counts. The chain combines TRBV4-1 with TRBJ2-7, with D tentatively TRBD1 (5 bases). The CDR3 runs to 16 residues. CDR1 and CDR2 from the germline V gene are MGHRA and YSYEKL. V shed 1 base and J shed 5 bases, with 18 bases lying between them. CDR3 DNA: TGCGCCAGCAGCCAAGTTCAGGGTCCGATGCTAAACGAGCAGTACTTC. It yields the protein CASSQVQGPMLNEQYF.

This chain joins TRBV7-4 and TRBJ2-6; TRBD1 might be the D (6 bases). The CDR3 covers 16 residues. Trimming stripped 4 bases from V and 1 base from J, with 11 bases between. CDR1 SGHVT and CDR2 SQSDAQ come from the germline V gene. DNA of the CDR3: TGTGCCAGCAGCTCAGCTCAGGGGTCTGGGGCCAACGTCCTGACTTTC. The encoded protein is CASSSAQGSGANVLTF.

The CDR3 here is CATPGSQGPVYEQYF. The CDR3 DNA sequence: TGTGCCACCCCGGGCTCACAGGGCCCCGTCTACGAGCAGTACTTC. The chain carries TRBV19 and TRBJ2-7; D is perhaps TRBD1 (6 bases). Germline loops: CDR1 LNHDA, CDR2 SQIVND (reference sequence). The CDR3 consists of 15 residues. Trimming pared 10 bases from V and 3 bases from J, leaving 22 bases between.

This rearrangement joins TRBV10-3 to TRBJ2-7; 9 bases are shared with TRBD1. The V and J ends lost 7 bases and 1 base, in that order; junction bases with no gene match: 8. Per germline, CDR1 ENHRY and CDR2 SYGVKD. This CDR3 contains 15 residues. The CDR3: CAIKVGTGKSYEQYF. The CDR3 region has the DNA TGTGCCATCAAAGTGGGGACAGGGAAATCCTACGAGCAGTACTTC.

In this sample, this clone turned up a few times. The chain carries TRBV7-3 and TRBJ2-1, with 11 bases that match TRBD2. Germline V gives CDR1 SGHTA, CDR2 FQGTGA. CDR3 length equals 17 residues. V gave up 2 bases and J gave up 4 bases; unmatched junction bases: 7. The DNA for the CDR3 is TGTGCCAGCAGCTTAGTGCCCTTAGCGGGAGGGTACAATGAGCAGTTCTTC. It yields the protein CASSLVPLAGGYNEQFF.

This rearrangement joins TRBV25-1 to TRBJ1-6; D perhaps matches TRBD1 (6 bases). The CDR3 length is 15 residues. V dropped 4 bases and J dropped 3 bases, with 10 bases sitting between them. Germline V CDR1 and CDR2: MGHDK, SYGVNS. CDR3 sequence reads: CASSVQGLYNSPLHF. CDR3 DNA: TGTGCCAGCAGTGTACAGGGCCTCTATAATTCACCCCTCCACTTT.

The rearrangement joins TRBV7-2 to TRBJ1-3; D is perhaps TRBD1 (6 bases). The germline V gene has CDR1 SGHTA and CDR2 FQGNSA. CDR3 size: 15 residues. Trimming stripped 5 bases from V and 4 bases from J, with 15 bases between. CDR3 nucleotide sequence: TGTGCCAGCAGCCCCCACGGGGGGGCAGGAAACACCATATATTTT. It encodes CASSPHGGAGNTIYF.

The chain has TRBV13 and TRBJ1-3; D gene ambiguous. The CDR3 is 15 residues long. CDR1 PRHDT and CDR2 FYEKMQ come from the germline V gene (reference sequence). Trimming removed 2 bases from V and 0 bases from J, with 8 bases in between. The CDR3 loop is CASSLPGFSGNTIYF. The CDR3 nucleotides read TGTGCCAGCAGCTTACCGGGGTTCTCTGGAAACACCATATATTTT.

The chain links TRBV5-4 to TRBJ2-5; the match to TRBD2 covers 15 bases. V was pared by 4 bases and J by 4 bases, with 11 bases of the junction left unmatched. This CDR3 is built from 18 residues. Germline assignment: CDR1 SGHNT and CDR2 YYREEE (reference sequence). CDR3 region: CASSPRTSGRAVGETQYF. CDR3 bases: TGTGCCAGCAGCCCCAGGACTAGCGGGAGGGCCGTCGGAGAGACCCAGTACTTC.

The chain joins TRBV28 to TRBJ1-5, with D tentatively TRBD1 (6 bases). Germline CDR1 MDHEN, CDR2 SYDVKM. The ends were cut back, 5 bases at V and 0 bases at J, with 14 bases in the middle. The CDR3 has 16 amino acids. The CDR3 sequence is CASSRGTPYSNQPQHF. CDR3 DNA: TGTGCCAGCAGTAGGGGGACACCTTATAGCAATCAGCCCCAGCATTTT.

This clone has a single count. V usage is TRBV27 and J usage is TRBJ2-2; D is ambiguous. The V end was cut by 7 bases, the J end by 5 bases, with 8 bases between. The V gene's germline CDR1 is MNHEY and CDR2 SMNVEV (reference sequence). The CDR3 is 12 residues long. The CDR3 loop is CASTPGTGELFF. DNA for the CDR3: TGTGCCAGCACCCCAGGAACCGGGGAGCTGTTTTTT.

The V gene is TRBV14, the J gene TRBJ1-5, with D possibly TRBD1 on 5 matching bases. Germline-derived CDR1 and CDR2 are SGHDN and FVKESK. The CDR3 length is 13 residues. Trimming left V 4 bases short and J 7 bases short, with 11 bases between. The DNA for the CDR3 is TGTGCCAGCAGCCCCGGGACTTACCAGCCCCAGCATTTT. Its translation: CASSPGTYQPQHF.

The chain combines TRBV20-1 with TRBJ2-5, with D possibly matching TRBD2 (5 bases). The CDR3 contains 10 residues. Between the trimmed V and J ends, which lost 6 bases and 6 bases, there was a span of 8 bases. CDR1 and CDR2 from the germline V gene are DFQATT and SNEGSKA (reference sequence). Here the CDR3 DNA reads TGCAGTGCCACGGGGAAGACCCAGTACTTC. The encoded protein is CSATGKTQYF.

The J gene is TRBJ2-3, the V gene TRBV7-3; 7 bases align to TRBD1. This CDR3 is 14 amino acids long. Per germline, CDR1 SGHTA and CDR2 FQGTGA. The trim removed 5 bases at V and 3 bases at J, leaving 5 bases unmatched. The CDR3 sequence: CASSPGQVTDTQYF. CDR3 DNA sequence: TGTGCCAGCAGCCCCGGACAGGTGACAGATACGCAGTATTTT. Full variable domain (outside the CDR3, taken from reference TRBV7-3 and TRBJ2-3): GAGVSQTPSNKVTEKGKYVELRCDPISGHTALYWYRQSLGQGPEFLIYFQGTGAADDSGLPNDRFFAVRPEGSVSTLKIQRTERGDSAVYLCASSPGQVTDTQYFGPGTRLTVL.

The CDR3 reads CASSPAGGPGTGELFF. For the CDR3, the DNA is TGTGCCAGCTCTCCAGCGGGAGGGCCGGGCACCGGGGAGCTGTTTTTT. The rearrangement uses TRBV27 and TRBJ2-2; 10 bases match TRBD2. The V and J ends lost 8 bases and 4 bases, in that order; junction bases with no gene match: 10. The CDR3 is 16 residues long. The germline V gene has CDR1 MNHEY and CDR2 SMNVEV (reference sequence).

The V call is TRBV4-3, the J call TRBJ2-6; 9 positions match TRBD1. Germline CDR1 reads LGHNA; CDR2 reads YSLEER. This CDR3 spans 16 amino acids. V gave up 1 base and J gave up 2 bases; unmatched junction bases: 0. DNA of the CDR3: TGCGCCAGCAGCCAAGGGACAGGGGCTGGGGCCAACGTCCTGACTTTC. It codes for CASSQGTGAGANVLTF.

The CDR3 DNA is TGTGCCAGCAGTTTCGGACAGGGAAGGAAGGAAAAACTGTTTTTT. It yields the protein CASSFGQGRKEKLFF. The gene calls are TRBV27 and TRBJ1-4; 8 bases align to TRBD1. The J segment lost 8 bases and the V segment lost 3 bases, leaving 8 bases of the junction unmatched. This CDR3 is 15 amino acids long. Germline CDR1 is MNHEY and CDR2 is SMNVEV (reference sequence).